The present entry profiles one T cell receptor (beta chain) with its context. Its antigen is unidentified. The data belong to a study of cytomegalovirus exposure and HLA in healthy donors. Whole-study findings and limits: Most TCR sequences were seen very rarely across donors, but some public TCRs occurred in many.

With V trimmed by 8 bases and J by 2 bases, 5 bases remained unmatched. CDR3 length: 13 amino acids. Germline V gene data show CDR1 as MDHEN and CDR2 as SYDVKM. Libraries were prepared by immunoSEQ multiplex PCR; TCRdb keeps only in-frame clonotypes and omits some of them. In the table there are about 200,000 clones, about 81% of which are singletons. This chain connects TRBV28 to TRBJ2-7; TRBD1 aligns across 8 bases. The clonotype comes from a woman aged 25 to 39 in good health and CMV-seronegative. Source material: PBMCs. The CDR3 sequence: CASLRGLAYEQYF. CDR3 DNA: TGTGCCAGCCTCAGGGGGCTTGCCTACGAGCAGTACTTC.